This TCR beta chain was identified during a study of glioma-infiltrating T cells after dendritic cell vaccination. This clone was recorded once. TCRdb's copy holds only in-frame clones and misses some; the assay was immunoSEQ multiplex PCR. This table holds under 100,000 clones, approximately 81% found once. Germline V gene sequence: CDR1 MNHNS, CDR2 SASEGT. With V trimmed by 2 bases and J by 5 bases, 10 bases remained unmatched. The CDR3 sequence is 16 residues long. This TCR derives from a human donor with glioblastoma. The sequencing used blood, collected before dendritic cell vaccination. The J gene is TRBJ2-3, the V gene TRBV6-1; 7 nucleotides agree with TRBD2. CDR3 DNA sequence: TGTGCCAGCAGTGAACAGGCTAGCGGAGGGGTAGATACGCAGTATTTT. Translated: CASSEQASGGVDTQYF.